A single sample is the source of the 19 T cell receptor beta chains below, sequenced in a study of cytomegalovirus exposure and HLA in healthy donors. This PCR relied on a set of 60 Vbeta primers and 13 Jbeta primers. Only in-frame clones appear in the TCRdb table, and some are missing; sequencing was by immunoSEQ multiplex PCR. The data hold 90,000 to 120,000 clones, with more than 75% observed a single time. The sequenced material came from PBMCs. The origin of the receptors is a woman between 45 and 60 years old in good health and CMV-seropositive.

This clone was counted a few times. The gene calls are TRBV6-5 and TRBJ2-2, with D possibly TRBD1 on 6 matching bases. CDR1 and CDR2 (germline): MNHEY, SVGAGI. V lost 4 bases, J lost 5 bases, and 14 bases lay in between. This CDR3 has 15 amino acids. The CDR3 sequence is CASSFTGLRTGELFF. The CDR3 DNA sequence: TGTGCCAGCAGTTTCACAGGGTTGAGGACCGGGGAGCTGTTTTTT.

The gene calls are TRBV5-1 and TRBJ2-1; TRBD1 matches 10 bases. Per the germline V gene, CDR1 is SGHRS and CDR2 is YFSETQ. The CDR3 sequence is 15 residues long. V shed 4 bases and J 5 bases; nucleotides not matched to a gene: 6. The DNA of the CDR3 is TGCGCCAGCAGCGCGCTCGGGACAGGGGACAATGAGCAGTTCTTC. This encodes CASSALGTGDNEQFF.

The V and J genes are TRBV6-5 and TRBJ2-5, with a weak D call TRBD2 (6 bases). The tail of the sequence fits TRBJ2-7 better, so the J call may be wrong. The CDR3 runs to 13 residues. Germline-derived CDR1 and CDR2 are MNHEY and SVGAGI. In DNA form, the CDR3 reads TGTGCCAGCTCCCGGGGGACCTCCTACGAGCAGTACTTC. Its protein product is CASSRGTSYEQYF.

About this clone: The identical CDR3 is also encoded by other nucleotide sequences in the sample. This rearrangement joins TRBV9 to TRBJ1-5; 11 bases agree with TRBD1. The CDR3 sequence is 15 residues long. The V and J ends lost 2 bases and 7 bases, in that order; junction bases with no gene match: 5. Germline assignment: CDR1 SGDLS and CDR2 YYNGEE. This chain's CDR3 is CASSVGQGAGQPQHF. The CDR3 DNA follows: TGTGCCAGCAGCGTCGGACAGGGGGCGGGACAGCCCCAGCATTTT.

This chain connects TRBV4-1 to TRBJ1-1; 9 nucleotides agree with TRBD1. This CDR3 is built from 15 residues. V shed 1 base, J shed 1 base, and the junction held 1 base outside the gene matches. The germline V gene encodes CDR1 MGHRA and CDR2 YSYEKL. The chain's CDR3 is CASSQGDRENTEAFF. The DNA of the CDR3 is TGCGCCAGCAGCCAAGGGGACAGGGAGAACACTGAAGCTTTCTTT.

J is TRBJ2-2 and V is TRBV5-6, with 9 bases fitting TRBD1. The V gene end was trimmed by 0 bases and the J gene end by 4 bases; junction bases not matched to a gene: 4. This CDR3 spans 16 amino acids. Germline CDR1 SGHDT, CDR2 YYEEEE. The CDR3 here is CASSLGQGVGTGELFF. CDR3 bases: TGTGCCAGCAGCTTGGGACAGGGGGTAGGCACCGGGGAGCTGTTTTTT.

A single count supports this clone. The CDR3 sequence: CASRSQGAYNSPLHF. The CDR3, as DNA: TGTGCCAGCAGGAGTCAGGGGGCCTATAATTCACCCCTCCACTTT. V is TRBV27 and J is TRBJ1-6; 7 nucleotides line up with TRBD1. The CDR3 totals 15 residues. The V gene's germline CDR1 is MNHEY and CDR2 SMNVEV (reference sequence). J was trimmed by 2 bases and V by 6 bases; bases with no gene match: 4.

The chain recombines TRBV5-6 with TRBJ2-3; tentatively, D is TRBD2 (5 bases). The V gene's germline CDR1 is SGHDT and CDR2 YYEEEE. This CDR3 has 13 residues. V was shortened by 0 bases and J by 4 bases, with 6 bases between the two germline ends. The CDR3 loop reads CASSLGGADTQYF. In DNA form, the CDR3 reads TGTGCCAGCAGCTTGGGGGGAGCAGATACGCAGTATTTT.

As for this clone: A read error may account for a junction end that differs from germline. This sequence joins TRBV7-9 and TRBJ2-2, with 9 nucleotides matching TRBD2. Germline loops: CDR1 SEHNR, CDR2 FQNEAQ (reference sequence). The length of the CDR3 is 16 residues. This CDR3 reads CSSAGASGVGTGELFF. The CDR3 nucleotides read TGTTCCAGCGCTGGGGCTAGCGGGGTTGGCACCGGGGAGCTGTTTTTT. The whole variable domain, remainder taken from reference TRBV7-9 and TRBJ2-2, is DTGVSQNPRHKITKRGQNVTFRCDPISEHNRLYWYRQTLGQGPEFLTYFQNEAQLEKSRLLSDRFSAERPKGSFSTLEIQRTEQGDSAMYLCSSAGASGVGTGELFFGEGSRLTVL.

The gene calls are TRBV11-1 and TRBJ2-3, with D unclear. Trimming shortened V by 0 bases and J by 1 base, and 5 bases separated the two germline ends. CDR3 size: 14 residues. CDR1 is SGHAT and CDR2 is FQDESV in the germline V gene (reference sequence). DNA for the CDR3: TGTGCCAGCAGCTTAGCGACTGGCACAGATACGCAGTATTTT. Its protein product is CASSLATGTDTQYF.

The V gene is TRBV7-9, the J gene TRBJ1-1; maybe TRBD1 (5 bases). CDR1 and CDR2 (germline): SEHNR, FQNEAQ (reference sequence). Trimming pared 4 bases from V and 1 base from J, leaving 10 bases between. CDR3 length: 14 amino acids. The CDR3 is CASSWGSTNTEAFF. The CDR3 DNA reads TGTGCCAGCAGCTGGGGCAGTACGAACACTGAAGCTTTCTTT.

J is TRBJ2-1 and V is TRBV7-3, with D perhaps TRBD2 (6 bases). The CDR3 is 12 residues long. Germline V lookup: CDR1 SGHTA, CDR2 FQGTGA. The V end was cut by 2 bases, the J end by 9 bases, with 8 bases between. The CDR3 here is CASSLGGTEQFF. In nucleotides, the CDR3 is TGTGCCAGCAGCTTAGGAGGGACTGAGCAGTTCTTC.

The rearrangement uses TRBV6-1 and TRBJ1-5, with 8 nucleotides matching TRBD1. With V trimmed by 3 bases and J by 5 bases, 12 bases remained unmatched. This CDR3 has 17 amino acids. The germline gives CDR1 MNHNS, CDR2 SASEGT. The CDR3 sequence: CASSERMGQDGDQPQHF. The CDR3 bases are TGTGCCAGCAGTGAGAGAATGGGACAGGACGGGGATCAGCCCCAGCATTTT.

This clone was recorded only once. The V and J genes are TRBV19 and TRBJ2-7, with TRBD1 as a possible D gene (5 bases). CDR1 is LNHDA and CDR2 is SQIVND in the germline V gene (reference sequence). The CDR3 is made up of 13 amino acids. Trimming took 9 bases from V and 0 from J, leaving 12 bases between them. CDR3 sequence: CASRQRSSYEQYF. The CDR3 DNA sequence: TGTGCCAGCAGACAGCGATCCTCCTACGAGCAGTACTTC.

The gene calls are TRBV5-4 and TRBJ2-4; 9 nucleotides line up with TRBD1. The V gene's germline CDR1 is SGHNT and CDR2 YYREEE (reference sequence). CDR3 size: 16 residues. The trim removed 2 bases at V and 6 bases at J, leaving 9 bases unmatched. The CDR3 region is CASSFTPGTGRNIQYF. In DNA form, the CDR3 reads TGTGCCAGCAGCTTTACTCCCGGGACAGGGAGAAACATTCAGTACTTC. The variable domain in full, with the rest retrieved from reference TRBV5-4 and TRBJ2-4, is ETGVTQSPTHLIKTRGQQVTLRCSSQSGHNTVSWYQQALGQGPQFIFQYYREEENGRGNFPPRFSGLQFPNYSSELNVNALELDDSALYLCASSFTPGTGRNIQYFGAGTRLSVL.

The chain links TRBV7-9 to TRBJ2-3; tentative D call: TRBD2 (6 bases). Germline V gives CDR1 SEHNR, CDR2 FQNEAQ (reference sequence). The CDR3 is 16 residues long. V dropped 5 bases and J dropped 2 bases, with 17 bases sitting between them. The CDR3 is CASSARSREFTDTQYF. The CDR3 coding sequence is TGTGCCAGCAGCGCCCGGAGTCGGGAGTTCACAGATACGCAGTATTTT.

This chain connects TRBV10-3 to TRBJ1-1; 10 bases map to TRBD1. J lost 0 bases, V lost 6 bases, and 4 bases had no gene match. Germline CDR1 reads ENHRY; CDR2 reads SYGVKD. This CDR3 contains 15 residues. The CDR3: CAIRGQGTMNTEAFF. DNA of the CDR3: TGTGCCATCAGGGGACAGGGGACTATGAACACTGAAGCTTTCTTT.

This clone was counted only a few times. The chain recombines TRBV5-1 with TRBJ1-2, with D possibly TRBD1 on 6 matching bases. V lost 3 bases to trimming and J lost 3 bases, with 12 bases between them. The CDR3 spans 14 residues. The V gene's germline CDR1 is SGHRS and CDR2 YFSETQ. This CDR3 is CASSSTSGDYGYTF. DNA of the CDR3: TGCGCCAGCAGCTCTACGTCAGGGGACTATGGCTACACCTTC.

The chain uses TRBV5-1 and TRBJ2-5, with 10 bases matching TRBD2. The CDR3 runs to 15 residues. CDR1 is SGHRS, CDR2 YFSETQ, per germline. V lost 2 bases to trimming and J lost 2 bases; unmatched junction nucleotides: 3. Written as DNA, the CDR3 is TGCGCCAGCAGCTTTCCTAGCGGGGGACAAGAGACCCAGTACTTC. Protein product: CASSFPSGGQETQYF.